The rows below give T cell receptor beta chains drawn from one sample of a study of molecular identifiers for immune sequencing clone quantification. TCRdb processed the PCR reads anew with MiXCR; each CDR3 protein has one entry. The sample consists of about 40,000 distinct CDR3 sequences, approximately 18% of them appearing once. The sequenced material came from naive CD8+ T cells from blood, with Jurkat cell RNA spiked in. The source is a human donor in good health. Some libraries in this study had Jurkat cell RNA spiked in. Each CDR3 is given with its conserved first and last residue. The order of the fields is clone size, V gene, D gene, J gene, CDR3 protein, CDR3 DNA. The D gene is left open where the match is weak. For some rows the clone size is stated as once, few or many, or as a class when expanded; others skip it.

clone size: many
V gene: TRBV28
D gene: -
J gene: TRBJ2-7
CDR3 protein: CASSAVYEQYF
CDR3 DNA: TGTGCCAGCAGCGCTGTCTACGAGCAGTACTTC

clone size: few
V gene: TRBV19
D gene: -
J gene: TRBJ2-7
CDR3 protein: CASSIGSSGVYEQYF
CDR3 DNA: TGTGCCAGTAGTATAGGGTCGTCAGGAGTGTACGAGCAGTACTTC

clone size: many
V gene: TRBV6-2/TRBV6-3
D gene: TRBD2
J gene: TRBJ2-7
CDR3 protein: CASRNGRDYHYEQYF
CDR3 DNA: TGTGCCAGCAGAAACGGCCGGGACTACCACTACGAGCAGTACTTC

clone size: few
V gene: TRBV25-1
D gene: -
J gene: TRBJ2-2
CDR3 protein: CASSAELNTGELFF
CDR3 DNA: TGTGCCAGCAGTGCGGAACTCAACACCGGGGAGCTGTTTTTT

clone size: few
V gene: TRBV12-5
D gene: TRBD1
J gene: TRBJ2-3
CDR3 protein: CASGLGTGETDTQYF
CDR3 DNA: TGTGCTAGTGGTTTGGGGACAGGCGAGACAGATACGCAGTATTTT

clone size: -
V gene: TRBV3-1
D gene: TRBD2
J gene: TRBJ2-5
CDR3 protein: CASSHFRGRATETQYF
CDR3 DNA: TGTGCCAGCAGCCATTTTCGCGGGAGGGCCACGGAGACCCAGTACTTC

clone size: many
V gene: TRBV7-9
D gene: TRBD2
J gene: TRBJ2-5
CDR3 protein: CASRLTSGRLETQYF
CDR3 DNA: TGTGCCAGCAGGTTGACTAGCGGGAGACTTGAGACCCAGTACTTC

clone size: once
V gene: TRBV28
D gene: TRBD1
J gene: TRBJ2-5
CDR3 protein: CASSSPTGTVEETQYF
CDR3 DNA: TGTGCCAGCAGCTCTCCTACCGGGACAGTAGAAGAGACCCAGTACTTC

clone size: many
V gene: TRBV7-9
D gene: -
J gene: TRBJ1-4
CDR3 protein: CASSFGTSSGEKLFF
CDR3 DNA: TGTGCCAGCAGCTTTGGGACATCGTCTGGTGAAAAACTGTTTTTT

clone size: many
V gene: TRBV9
D gene: TRBD1
J gene: TRBJ2-5
CDR3 protein: CASSARDRQETQYF
CDR3 DNA: TGTGCCAGCAGCGCCCGGGACAGACAAGAGACCCAGTACTTC

clone size: once
V gene: TRBV19
D gene: -
J gene: TRBJ2-3
CDR3 protein: CASSIVDAAGTQYF
CDR3 DNA: TGTGCCAGTAGTATAGTAGACGCTGCGGGTACGCAGTATTTT

clone size: -
V gene: TRBV7-3
D gene: TRBD2
J gene: TRBJ2-1
CDR3 protein: CASSPRGLAGGRSYNEQFF
CDR3 DNA: TGTGCCAGCAGCCCAAGGGGGCTAGCGGGAGGTCGCTCCTACAATGAGCAGTTCTTC

clone size: many
V gene: TRBV20-1
D gene: TRBD2
J gene: TRBJ2-1
CDR3 protein: CSARKDEREGSYNEQFF
CDR3 DNA: TGCAGTGCTAGAAAGGATGAGCGGGAGGGCTCCTACAATGAGCAGTTCTTC

clone size: many
V gene: TRBV10-3
D gene: -
J gene: TRBJ1-5
CDR3 protein: CAISESGIELYQPQHF
CDR3 DNA: TGTGCCATCAGTGAGTCAGGGATAGAGTTGTATCAGCCCCAGCATTTT

clone size: -
V gene: TRBV7-9
D gene: -
J gene: TRBJ1-1
CDR3 protein: CASLPLDKNTEAFF
CDR3 DNA: TGTGCCAGCCTGCCCCTCGACAAGAACACTGAAGCTTTCTTT

clone size: many
V gene: TRBV7-9
D gene: -
J gene: TRBJ2-1
CDR3 protein: CASSFPSSDEQFF
CDR3 DNA: TGTGCCAGCAGCTTTCCTAGTAGCGATGAGCAGTTCTTC

clone size: many
V gene: TRBV7-9
D gene: -
J gene: TRBJ2-3
CDR3 protein: CASSPDYAQYF
CDR3 DNA: TGTGCCAGCAGCCCAGACTATGCGCAGTATTTT

clone size: many
V gene: TRBV4-1
D gene: -
J gene: TRBJ2-7
CDR3 protein: CASSLSAVYEQYF
CDR3 DNA: TGCGCCAGCAGCCTAAGTGCGGTTTACGAGCAGTACTTC

clone size: many
V gene: TRBV7-2
D gene: -
J gene: TRBJ1-1
CDR3 protein: CASSYMNTEAFF
CDR3 DNA: TGTGCCAGCAGCTACATGAACACTGAAGCTTTCTTT

clone size: many
V gene: TRBV4-3
D gene: -
J gene: TRBJ2-5
CDR3 protein: CASSQDIRGILETQYF
CDR3 DNA: TGCGCCAGCAGCCAAGATATAAGGGGAATTTTGGAGACCCAGTACTTC

clone size: many
V gene: TRBV4-1
D gene: TRBD2
J gene: TRBJ2-7
CDR3 protein: CASSQASGNTYEQYF
CDR3 DNA: TGCGCCAGCAGCCAAGCTAGCGGGAACACCTACGAGCAGTACTTC

clone size: many
V gene: TRBV19
D gene: -
J gene: TRBJ2-7
CDR3 protein: CASSLMGSASYEQYF
CDR3 DNA: TGTGCCAGTAGCCTAATGGGGAGCGCCTCCTACGAGCAGTACTTC

clone size: many
V gene: TRBV29-1
D gene: -
J gene: TRBJ2-3
CDR3 protein: CSVGLRIDTQYF
CDR3 DNA: TGCAGCGTTGGGCTGCGGATAGATACGCAGTATTTT

clone size: -
V gene: TRBV7-9
D gene: -
J gene: TRBJ2-3
CDR3 protein: CASSLEVPDTQYF
CDR3 DNA: TGTGCCAGCAGCTTAGAGGTCCCAGATACGCAGTATTTT

clone size: -
V gene: TRBV7-7
D gene: TRBD1
J gene: TRBJ2-2
CDR3 protein: CASSLGQGATGELFF
CDR3 DNA: TGTGCCAGCAGCTTGGGGCAGGGGGCAACCGGGGAGCTGTTTTTT

clone size: -
V gene: TRBV20-1
D gene: -
J gene: TRBJ2-5
CDR3 protein: CSARDRGTVGETQYF
CDR3 DNA: TGCAGTGCTAGAGATCGTGGCACAGTGGGGGAGACCCAGTACTTC

clone size: many
V gene: TRBV7-6
D gene: -
J gene: TRBJ2-1
CDR3 protein: CASSLPGLAYNEQFF
CDR3 DNA: TGTGCCAGCAGTTTACCGGGGCTAGCATACAATGAGCAGTTCTTC

clone size: few
V gene: TRBV20-1
D gene: -
J gene: TRBJ2-1
CDR3 protein: CSATTDILAYNEQFF
CDR3 DNA: TGCAGTGCTACCACCGACATCTTGGCCTACAATGAGCAGTTCTTC

clone size: many
V gene: TRBV7-8
D gene: -
J gene: TRBJ2-7
CDR3 protein: CASSSLSEQYF
CDR3 DNA: TGTGCCAGCAGCTCACTGAGCGAGCAGTACTTC

clone size: -
V gene: TRBV28
D gene: -
J gene: TRBJ2-7
CDR3 protein: CASSLARVGYEQYF
CDR3 DNA: TGTGCCAGCAGTTTGGCACGGGTCGGGTACGAGCAGTACTTC

clone size: many
V gene: TRBV29-1
D gene: TRBD1
J gene: TRBJ2-3
CDR3 protein: CSVPGQGRADTQYF
CDR3 DNA: TGCAGCGTCCCGGGACAGGGGAGGGCAGATACGCAGTATTTT

clone size: many
V gene: TRBV6-2/TRBV6-3
D gene: TRBD1
J gene: TRBJ2-3
CDR3 protein: CASSYSDRGRRDTQYF
CDR3 DNA: TGTGCCAGCAGTTACTCTGACAGGGGGCGAAGAGATACGCAGTATTTT

clone size: many
V gene: TRBV28
D gene: -
J gene: TRBJ2-7
CDR3 protein: CASSSARGPYEQYF
CDR3 DNA: TGTGCCAGCAGTTCCGCCAGGGGCCCCTACGAGCAGTACTTC

clone size: many
V gene: TRBV5-6
D gene: -
J gene: TRBJ1-4
CDR3 protein: CASSLEGGIPTNEKLFF
CDR3 DNA: TGTGCCAGCAGCTTGGAAGGTGGGATCCCAACTAATGAAAAACTGTTTTTT

clone size: -
V gene: TRBV19
D gene: -
J gene: TRBJ2-1
CDR3 protein: CATWGSNEQFF
CDR3 DNA: TGTGCCACATGGGGGAGCAATGAGCAGTTCTTC

clone size: many
V gene: TRBV6-1
D gene: -
J gene: TRBJ2-2
CDR3 protein: CASSWTYTGELFF
CDR3 DNA: TGTGCCAGCAGTTGGACCTACACCGGGGAGCTGTTTTTT

clone size: many
V gene: TRBV9
D gene: -
J gene: TRBJ1-2
CDR3 protein: CASNRDTYGYTF
CDR3 DNA: TGTGCCAGCAACCGAGACACCTATGGCTACACCTTC

clone size: many
V gene: TRBV29-1
D gene: -
J gene: TRBJ2-7
CDR3 protein: CSVEGVGQDYEQYF
CDR3 DNA: TGCAGCGTTGAAGGAGTGGGACAAGACTACGAGCAGTACTTC

clone size: few
V gene: TRBV7-2
D gene: -
J gene: TRBJ2-1
CDR3 protein: CASSLREPNEQFF
CDR3 DNA: TGTGCCAGCAGCTTAAGAGAGCCCAATGAGCAGTTCTTC

clone size: many
V gene: TRBV12-3/TRBV12-4
D gene: TRBD1
J gene: TRBJ2-1
CDR3 protein: CASSLPRTGENEQFF
CDR3 DNA: TGTGCCAGCAGTTTACCCAGAACAGGGGAGAATGAGCAGTTCTTC